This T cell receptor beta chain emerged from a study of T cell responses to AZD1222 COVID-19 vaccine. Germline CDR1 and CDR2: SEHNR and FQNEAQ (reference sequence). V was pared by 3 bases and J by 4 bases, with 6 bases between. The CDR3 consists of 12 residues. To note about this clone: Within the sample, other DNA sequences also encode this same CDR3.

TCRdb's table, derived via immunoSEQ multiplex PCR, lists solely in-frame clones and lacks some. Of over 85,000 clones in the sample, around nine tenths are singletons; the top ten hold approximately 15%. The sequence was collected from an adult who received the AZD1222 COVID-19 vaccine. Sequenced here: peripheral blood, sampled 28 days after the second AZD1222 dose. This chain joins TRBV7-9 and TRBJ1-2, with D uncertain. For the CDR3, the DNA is TGTGCCAGCAGCTTGGACGGCTATGGCTACACCTTC. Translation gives CASSLDGYGYTF.